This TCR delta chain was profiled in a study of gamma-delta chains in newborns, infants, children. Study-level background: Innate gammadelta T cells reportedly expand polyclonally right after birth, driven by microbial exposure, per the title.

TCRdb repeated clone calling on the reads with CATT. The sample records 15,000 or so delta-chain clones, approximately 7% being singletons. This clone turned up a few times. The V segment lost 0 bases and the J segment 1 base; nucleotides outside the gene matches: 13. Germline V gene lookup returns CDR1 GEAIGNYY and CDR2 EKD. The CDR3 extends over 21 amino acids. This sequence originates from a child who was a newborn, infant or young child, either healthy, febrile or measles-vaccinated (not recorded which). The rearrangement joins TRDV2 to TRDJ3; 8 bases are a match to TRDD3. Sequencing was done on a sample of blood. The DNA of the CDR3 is TGTGCCTGTGACACCGTAGGGAGGACTGGGGGGCCATCCTGGGACACCCGACAGATGTTTTTC. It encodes CACDTVGRTGGPSWDTRQMFF.